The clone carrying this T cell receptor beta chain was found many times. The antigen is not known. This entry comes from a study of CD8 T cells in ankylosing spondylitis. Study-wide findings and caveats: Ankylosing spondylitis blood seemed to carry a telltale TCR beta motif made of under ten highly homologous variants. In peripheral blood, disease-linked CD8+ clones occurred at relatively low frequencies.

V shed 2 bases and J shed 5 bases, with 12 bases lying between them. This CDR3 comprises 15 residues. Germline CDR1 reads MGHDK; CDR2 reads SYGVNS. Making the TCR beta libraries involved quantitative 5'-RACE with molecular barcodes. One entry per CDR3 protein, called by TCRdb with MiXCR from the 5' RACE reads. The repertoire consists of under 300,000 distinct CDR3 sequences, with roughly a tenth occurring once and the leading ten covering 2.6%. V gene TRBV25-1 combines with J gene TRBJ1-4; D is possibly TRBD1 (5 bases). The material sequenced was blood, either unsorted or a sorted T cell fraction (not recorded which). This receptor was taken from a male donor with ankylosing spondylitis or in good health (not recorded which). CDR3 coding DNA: TGTGCCAGCAGTGAACCTCAGGGATCAAATGAAAAACTGTTTTTT. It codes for CASSEPQGSNEKLFF.